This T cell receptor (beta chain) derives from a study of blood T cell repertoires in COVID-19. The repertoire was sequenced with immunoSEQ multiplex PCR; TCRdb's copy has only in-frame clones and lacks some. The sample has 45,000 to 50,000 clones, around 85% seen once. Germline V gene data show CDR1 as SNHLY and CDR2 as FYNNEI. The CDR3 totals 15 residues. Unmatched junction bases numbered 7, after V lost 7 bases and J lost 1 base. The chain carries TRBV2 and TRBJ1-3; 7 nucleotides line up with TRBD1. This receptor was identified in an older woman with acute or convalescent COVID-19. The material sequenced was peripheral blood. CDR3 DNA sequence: TGTGCCAGCAACGGGATGGGACAGTCTGGAAACACCATATATTTT. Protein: CASNGMGQSGNTIYF. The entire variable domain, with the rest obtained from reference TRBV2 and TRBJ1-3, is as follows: EPEVTQTPSHQVTQMGQEVILRCVPISNHLYFYWYRQILGQKVEFLVSFYNNEISEKSEIFDDQFSVERPDGSNFTLKIRSTKLEDSAMYFCASNGMGQSGNTIYFGEGSWLTVV.